This T cell receptor beta chain was profiled in a study of T cell repertoires in cytomegalovirus infection. TCRdb ran MiXCR on the reads and lists one entry per CDR3 protein. The repertoire holds approximately 200,000 distinct CDR3 sequences, with roughly 22% as singletons. This CDR3 contains 12 residues. CDR1 SQVTM and CDR2 ANQGSEA come from the germline V gene. With 6 bases removed from V and 1 base from J, the gap between germline ends came to 9 bases. Study conclusions and caveats: Dominating the ex vivo response were TCR beta clonotypes that were CMV-specific and HLA-C-restricted.

This clonotype appeared many times. Its specificity is unknown. This sequence was found in a human donor in good health (CMV status not recorded). Some clones in this sample may be carry-over from other donors' samples. Specimen: CD8+ T cells from PBMCs. The genes are TRBV29-1 and TRBJ1-2, with TRBD1 as a possible D gene (5 bases). In DNA, the CDR3 is TGCAGCGTAGAGGGGAATAACTATGGCTACACCTTC. Translating gives CSVEGNNYGYTF.